This TCR beta chain appears in the sequencing data of a study of T cell repertoires in cytomegalovirus infection. Concerning this clonotype: Antigen unknown.

TCRdb re-analysed the reads in MiXCR, keeping a single row per CDR3 protein. The sample yields about 130,000 distinct CDR3 sequences, roughly a quarter seen once. The germline gives CDR1 SNHLY, CDR2 FYNNEI. V shed 4 bases and J 0 bases; nucleotides not matched to a gene: 2. This CDR3 has 14 residues. The TCR originated in a human donor in good health (CMV status not recorded). Some clones in this sample may be carry-over from other donors' samples. This sequence joins TRBV2 and TRBJ1-2, with 7 bases aligning to TRBD1. Input material: PBMCs, sequenced either directly or after in vitro stimulation (not recorded which). This CDR3 is CASSADRANYGYTF. The CDR3 coding sequence is TGTGCCAGCAGTGCCGACAGGGCTAACTATGGCTACACCTTC.